The clone carrying this T cell receptor (beta chain) was seen at least ten times. Its antigen is as yet unknown. The record originates from a study of T cell clonality in common variable immunodeficiency. General study findings and limits: Links between repertoire features and CVID complications were heterogeneity-limited. CVID subjects had higher TCRbeta clonality than healthy controls, most marked in about a third.

Each donor provided about 4.5 to 8.5 ml of heparinized whole blood. CVID and control samples used equivalent genomic DNA input. The data were produced by immunoSEQ multiplex PCR, yet TCRdb's version contains in-frame clones alone and is incomplete. This repertoire holds about 60,000 clones, and none appear only once. Input material: peripheral blood mononuclear cells. The sequence came from a person aged 18-69 years in good health.

The CDR3 loop reads CASSGTGGNTGELFF. The DNA read from the CDR3 is TGTGCCAGCAGTGGGACAGGGGGCAACACCGGGGAG. The rearrangement uses TRBV2 and TRBJ2-2; 11 bases line up with TRBD1. The CDR3 end is not reached by the read, which stops 3 residues before it; the germline J gene fills it in. The germline gives CDR1 SNHLY, CDR2 FYNNEI. The CDR3 loop spans 15 amino acids. The ends lost 4 bases at V and 2 bases at J; junction bases unmatched: 0.